Listed below are T cell receptor beta chains from one sample, sequenced in a study of blood T cells in healthy people across ages. TCRdb itself ran the 5' RACE reads through MiXCR, one entry per CDR3 protein. This table holds over 1.5 million distinct CDR3 sequences, around half found once. Sample: blood. The receptors stem from a middle-aged woman in good health. The CDR3 runs from the conserved cysteine through the conserved F or W. The D gene is left open where the match is weak. Size is stated for part of the rows, as once, few or many counts, or as a class when the clone is expanded.

j_call d_call clone_size v_call cdr3_nt cdr3_aa
TRBJ2-1 TRBD2 NA TRBV6-1 TGTGCCAGCAGTGCTCGGACTAGCGGGAGCTCGCAGTTCTTC CASSARTSGSSQFF
TRBJ2-3 NA few TRBV28 TGTGCCAGCAGTTTAGAGGGAACCTACACAGATACGCAGTATTTT CASSLEGTYTDTQYF
TRBJ2-1 TRBD2 NA TRBV3-1 TGTGCCAGCAGCCAAGTGTTCCTAGCGGGGGGTTCCTACAATGAGCAGTTCTTC CASSQVFLAGGSYNEQFF
TRBJ2-4 NA few TRBV24-1 TGTGCCACCAGTGATTCATTATGGGGCATTCAGTACTTC CATSDSLWGIQYF
TRBJ2-5 NA NA TRBV5-1 TGCGCCAGCAGCTCCAAGATAACAGGGATGACAGAGACCCAGTACTTC CASSSKITGMTETQYF
TRBJ2-7 TRBD1 NA TRBV4-3 TGCGCCAGCAGCCAAGGTGACAGGGCAACCTCCTACGAGCAGTACTTC CASSQGDRATSYEQYF
TRBJ2-1 NA NA TRBV12-3/TRBV12-4 TGTGCCAGCAGCCGCATAGGGCCAAACTACAATGAGCAGTTCTTC CASSRIGPNYNEQFF
TRBJ1-2 NA NA TRBV27 TGTGCCAGCAGCTTGGGGGGCTTCAGTTATGGCTACACCTTC CASSLGGFSYGYTF
TRBJ2-1 NA NA TRBV10-3 TGTGCCATCAGTGACGACCTCAGCTCCTACAATGAGCAGTTCTTC CAISDDLSSYNEQFF
TRBJ1-4 TRBD1 NA TRBV20-1 TGCAGTGCTAGAGATTCCGGGGACAGGGTAGGGGAAAAACTGTTTTTT CSARDSGDRVGEKLFF
TRBJ2-1 NA NA TRBV2 TGTGCCAGCAGTGAACCCGAGCAGTTCTTC CASSEPEQFF
TRBJ2-7 NA NA TRBV5-1 TGCGCCAGCAGCTTCGGGAATGGGGGTTTCTACGAGCAGTACTTC CASSFGNGGFYEQYF
TRBJ2-2 NA NA TRBV20-1 TGCAGTGCTAGGGGCCTGGGGGAGCTGTTTTTT CSARGLGELFF
TRBJ1-4 TRBD1 NA TRBV18 TGTGCCAGCTCACCACTGGGGACAGGCCCGAATGAAAAACTGTTTTTT CASSPLGTGPNEKLFF
TRBJ1-2 NA few TRBV6-2/TRBV6-3 TGTGCCAGCAGTTACGGGAGGCATAACTATGGCTACACCTTC CASSYGRHNYGYTF
TRBJ1-2 TRBD1 NA TRBV10-3 TGTGCCATCAGTGCCCTACAGGGGGCGGAGGGCTACACCTTC CAISALQGAEGYTF
TRBJ1-5 NA NA TRBV12-3/TRBV12-4 TGTGCCAGCAGTCCTCGACACGGGGATAATCAGCCCCAGCATTTT CASSPRHGDNQPQHF
TRBJ1-6 TRBD1 NA TRBV7-9 TGTGCCAGCAGCTTCACAGGGGGGACCTATAATTCACCCCTCCACTTT CASSFTGGTYNSPLHF
TRBJ1-4 NA NA TRBV12-3/TRBV12-4 TGTGCCAGCAGGTCTGCCGACGAAAAACTGTTTTTT CASRSADEKLFF
TRBJ1-5 NA NA TRBV20-1 TGCAGTGCTACCAGAGATAGCAATCAGCCCCAGCATTTT CSATRDSNQPQHF
TRBJ2-1 NA NA TRBV4-1 TGCGCCAGCAGCCAAGGACAGGTCAAGGAGCAGTTCTTC CASSQGQVKEQFF
TRBJ2-1 NA few TRBV20-1 TGCAGTGCTAGTTCGGCAGGCGTAGGCAATGAGCAGTTCTTC CSASSAGVGNEQFF
TRBJ2-3 NA few TRBV5-1 TGCGCCAGCAGCTTGGGGCACGGGGGACCAGATACGCAGTATTTT CASSLGHGGPDTQYF
TRBJ2-1 NA NA TRBV7-9 TGTGCCAGCAGCTTAGCGGGAGCGGCAGGGGAGGATGAGCACTTCTTC CASSLAGAAGEDEHFF
TRBJ2-5 NA NA TRBV29-1 TGCAGCGGGAGGGGGGGAAACAAAGAGACCCAGTACTTC CSGRGGNKETQYF
TRBJ2-6 TRBD1 NA TRBV6-2/TRBV6-3 TGTGCCAGCAGCGACGGACAGGGCTACTCTGGGGCCAACGTCCTGACTTTC CASSDGQGYSGANVLTF
TRBJ1-6 NA NA TRBV7-9 TGTGCCAGCAGCCCTACAGGGACCCCCCTCCACTTT CASSPTGTPLHF
TRBJ1-5 NA NA TRBV28 TGTGCCAGCAGTTTACTCTTGTTTAATAGCAATCAGCCCCAGCATTTT CASSLLLFNSNQPQHF
TRBJ1-2 NA few TRBV10-3 TGTGCCATCGGGGGTAGAGTGTGGGATGGCTACACCTTC CAIGGRVWDGYTF
TRBJ2-5 NA NA TRBV6-5 TGTGCCAGCGGATCTAGGACTCCTTCGGAAGAGACCCAGTACTTC CASGSRTPSEETQYF
TRBJ1-1 NA NA TRBV18 TGTGCCAGCTCACCTAAACAGCCGAACACTGAAGCTTTCTTT CASSPKQPNTEAFF
TRBJ2-7 NA NA TRBV7-8 TGTGCCAGCAGCCACGGTGGGGACACCGAGCAGTACTTC CASSHGGDTEQYF
TRBJ1-6 NA NA TRBV21-1 TGTGCCAGCAGCAAAACATGCGCCAGTCTAGGCTCCTATAATTCACCCCTCCACTTT CASSKTCASLGSYNSPLHF
TRBJ2-4 TRBD2 NA TRBV6-6 TGTGCCAGCACCGACTGGGGGGGGAAGGCCAAAAACATTCAGTACTTC CASTDWGGKAKNIQYF
TRBJ1-2 NA NA TRBV6-1 TGTGCCAGCAGCGATACAACAGGTCCCCCATGGTATGGCTACACCTTC CASSDTTGPPWYGYTF
TRBJ2-7 TRBD1 NA TRBV18 TGTGCCAGCTCACCAGAACAGGGGGAACACGAGCAGTACTTC CASSPEQGEHEQYF
TRBJ1-5 NA few TRBV12-3/TRBV12-4 TGTGCCAGCAGTTTAGGGGCTAACAATCAGCCCCAGCATTTT CASSLGANNQPQHF
TRBJ2-7 TRBD1 NA TRBV6-6 TGTGCCAGCAGACGTCAGCCGGGACAGGGCTACGAGCAGTACTTC CASRRQPGQGYEQYF
TRBJ2-5 NA NA TRBV15 TGTGCCACCAGCAGAGATCTGGGGGTTCCTGAGACCCAGTACTTC CATSRDLGVPETQYF
TRBJ1-1 TRBD1 NA TRBV20-1 TGCAGTGCTAGCCACCAGACGACAGGGCGGATACTGAACACTGAAGCTTTCTTT CSASHQTTGRILNTEAFF
TRBJ2-1 NA NA TRBV29-1 TGCAGCGTTTTGGGCGGGACTCTCTCCTACAATGAGCAGTTCTTC CSVLGGTLSYNEQFF
TRBJ2-7 NA few TRBV20-1 TGCAGTGCCACAGTTTGGGGGGGAACAGGGACCCCTTACGAGCAGTACTTC CSATVWGGTGTPYEQYF